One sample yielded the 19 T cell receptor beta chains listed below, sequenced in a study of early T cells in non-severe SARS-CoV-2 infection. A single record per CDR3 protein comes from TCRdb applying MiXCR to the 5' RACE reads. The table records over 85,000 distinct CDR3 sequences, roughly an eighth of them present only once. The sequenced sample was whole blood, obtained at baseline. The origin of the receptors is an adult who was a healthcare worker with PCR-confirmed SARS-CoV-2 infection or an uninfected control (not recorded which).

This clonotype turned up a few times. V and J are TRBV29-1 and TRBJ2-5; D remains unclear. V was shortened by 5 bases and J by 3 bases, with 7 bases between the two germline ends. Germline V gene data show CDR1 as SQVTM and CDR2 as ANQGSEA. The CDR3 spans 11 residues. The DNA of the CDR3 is TGCAGCGTTTGGGGAAAAGAGACCCAGTACTTC. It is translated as CSVWGKETQYF.

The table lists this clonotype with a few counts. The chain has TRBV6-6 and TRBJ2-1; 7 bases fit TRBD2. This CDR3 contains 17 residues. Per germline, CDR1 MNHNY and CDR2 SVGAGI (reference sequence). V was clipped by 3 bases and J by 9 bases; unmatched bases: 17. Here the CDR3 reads CASSYHPLQRDLCEQFF. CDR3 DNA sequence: TGTGCCAGCAGTTATCACCCACTCCAGCGGGATCTTTGTGAGCAGTTCTTC.

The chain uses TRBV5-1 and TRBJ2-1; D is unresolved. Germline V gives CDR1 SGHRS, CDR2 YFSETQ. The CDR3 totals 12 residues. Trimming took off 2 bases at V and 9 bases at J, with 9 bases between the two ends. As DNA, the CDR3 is TGCGCCAGCAGCTTAGGATGGGGTGAGCAGTTCTTC. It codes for CASSLGWGEQFF.

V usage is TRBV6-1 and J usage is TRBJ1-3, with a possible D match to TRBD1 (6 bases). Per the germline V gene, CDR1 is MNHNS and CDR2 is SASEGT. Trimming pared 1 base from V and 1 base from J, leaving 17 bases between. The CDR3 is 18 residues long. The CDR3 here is CASSEDGQGWFSGNTIYF. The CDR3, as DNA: TGTGCCAGCAGTGAAGATGGGCAGGGGTGGTTTTCTGGAAACACCATATATTTT.

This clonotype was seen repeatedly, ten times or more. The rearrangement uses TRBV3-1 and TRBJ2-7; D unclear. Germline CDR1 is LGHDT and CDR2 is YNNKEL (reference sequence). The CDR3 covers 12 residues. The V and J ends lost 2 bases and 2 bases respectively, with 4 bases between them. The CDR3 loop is CASSQSTYEQYF. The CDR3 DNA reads TGTGCCAGCAGCCAAAGCACCTACGAGCAGTACTTC.

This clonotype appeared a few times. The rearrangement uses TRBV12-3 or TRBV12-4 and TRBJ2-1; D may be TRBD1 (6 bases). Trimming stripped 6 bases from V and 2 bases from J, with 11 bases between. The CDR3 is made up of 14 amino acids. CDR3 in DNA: TGTGCCAGCAGACTCACAGGGACCTACAATGAGCAGTTCTTC. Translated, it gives CASRLTGTYNEQFF.

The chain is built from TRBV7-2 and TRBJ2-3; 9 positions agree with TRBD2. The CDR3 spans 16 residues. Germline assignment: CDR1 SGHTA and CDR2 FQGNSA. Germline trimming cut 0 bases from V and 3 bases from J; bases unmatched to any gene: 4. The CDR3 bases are TGTGCCAGCAGCTTAGCGCGGGGGGGCCTTACAGATACGCAGTATTTT. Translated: CASSLARGGLTDTQYF.

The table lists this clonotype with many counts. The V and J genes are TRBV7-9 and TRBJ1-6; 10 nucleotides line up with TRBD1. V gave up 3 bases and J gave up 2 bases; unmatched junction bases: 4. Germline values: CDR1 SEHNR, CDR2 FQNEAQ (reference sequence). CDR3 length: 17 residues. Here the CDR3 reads CASSLGQGKAYNSPLHF. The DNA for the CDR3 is TGTGCCAGCAGCTTGGGACAGGGGAAAGCCTATAATTCACCCCTCCACTTT.

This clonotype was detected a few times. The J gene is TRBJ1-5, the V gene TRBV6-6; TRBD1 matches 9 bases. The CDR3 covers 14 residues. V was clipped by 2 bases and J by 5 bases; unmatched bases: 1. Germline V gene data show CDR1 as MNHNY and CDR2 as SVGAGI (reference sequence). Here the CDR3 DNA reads TGTGCCAGCAGTTACAGGACAGGGGATCAGCCCCAGCATTTT. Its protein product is CASSYRTGDQPQHF.

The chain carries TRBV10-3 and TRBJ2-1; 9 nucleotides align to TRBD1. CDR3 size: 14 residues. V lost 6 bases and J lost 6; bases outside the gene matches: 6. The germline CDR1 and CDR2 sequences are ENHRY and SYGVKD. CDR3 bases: TGTGCCATCAGCGGGGGACAGGGAGTCAATGAGCAGTTCTTC. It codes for CAISGGQGVNEQFF.

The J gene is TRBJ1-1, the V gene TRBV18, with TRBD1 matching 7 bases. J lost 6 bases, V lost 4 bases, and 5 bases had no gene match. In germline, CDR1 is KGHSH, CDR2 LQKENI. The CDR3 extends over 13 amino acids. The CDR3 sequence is CASSLIDRAEAFF. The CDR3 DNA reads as TGTGCCAGCTCACTCATCGACAGGGCTGAAGCTTTCTTT.

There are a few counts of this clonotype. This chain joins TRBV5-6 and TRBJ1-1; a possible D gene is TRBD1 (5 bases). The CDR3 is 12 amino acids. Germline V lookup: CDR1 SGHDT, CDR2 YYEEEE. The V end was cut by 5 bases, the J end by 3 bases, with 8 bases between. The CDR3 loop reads CASSWGDTEAFF. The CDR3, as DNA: TGTGCCAGCAGTTGGGGGGACACTGAAGCTTTCTTT.

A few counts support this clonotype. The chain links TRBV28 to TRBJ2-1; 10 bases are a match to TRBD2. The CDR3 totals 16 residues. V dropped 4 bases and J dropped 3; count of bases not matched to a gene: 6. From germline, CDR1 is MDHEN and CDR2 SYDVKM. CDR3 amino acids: CASSSLAGAFYNEQFF. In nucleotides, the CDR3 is TGTGCCAGCAGTTCCCTAGCGGGAGCTTTCTACAATGAGCAGTTCTTC.

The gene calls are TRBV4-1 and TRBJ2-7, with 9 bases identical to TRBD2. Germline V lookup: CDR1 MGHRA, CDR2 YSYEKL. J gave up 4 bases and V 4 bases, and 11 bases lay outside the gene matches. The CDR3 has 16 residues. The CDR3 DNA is TGCGCCAGCAGCCTGGGGGCGGCTAGCGGGGTGTACGAGCAGTACTTC. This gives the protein CASSLGAASGVYEQYF.

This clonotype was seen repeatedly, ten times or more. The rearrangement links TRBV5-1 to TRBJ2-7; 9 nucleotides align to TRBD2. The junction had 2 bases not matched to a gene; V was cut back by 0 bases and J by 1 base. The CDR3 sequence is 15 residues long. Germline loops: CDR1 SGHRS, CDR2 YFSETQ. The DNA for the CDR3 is TGCGCCAGCAGCTTGGTAGCGGGAGAATCCTACGAGCAGTACTTC. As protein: CASSLVAGESYEQYF.

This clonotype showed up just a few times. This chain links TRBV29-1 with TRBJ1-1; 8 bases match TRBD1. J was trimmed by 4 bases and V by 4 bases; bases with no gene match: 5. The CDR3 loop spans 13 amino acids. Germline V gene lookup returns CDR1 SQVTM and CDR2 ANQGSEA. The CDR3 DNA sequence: TGCAGCGTTGTATGGACAGGGTCCACTGAAGCTTTCTTT. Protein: CSVVWTGSTEAFF.

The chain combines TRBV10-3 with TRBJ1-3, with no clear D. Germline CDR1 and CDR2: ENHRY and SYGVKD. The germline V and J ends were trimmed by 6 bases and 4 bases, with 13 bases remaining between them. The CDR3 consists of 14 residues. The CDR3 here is CAIRPSSAGNTIYF. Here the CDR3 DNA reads TGTGCCATCAGACCCAGTTCCGCGGGAAACACCATATATTTT.

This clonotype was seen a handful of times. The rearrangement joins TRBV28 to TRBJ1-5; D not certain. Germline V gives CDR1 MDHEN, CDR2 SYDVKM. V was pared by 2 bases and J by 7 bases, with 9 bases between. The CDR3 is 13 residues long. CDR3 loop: CASSLILGQPQHF. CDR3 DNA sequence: TGTGCCAGCAGTTTAATTCTGGGACAGCCCCAGCATTTT.

As DNA, the CDR3 is TGTGCCAGCAGTGAAGCCGGGACAGGGCTGGTAGGCACTGAAGCTTTCTTT. Its protein product is CASSEAGTGLVGTEAFF. This rearrangement joins TRBV2 to TRBJ1-1; TRBD1 matches at 9 bases. Germline CDR1 and CDR2: SNHLY and FYNNEI. The ends lost 0 bases at V and 4 bases at J; junction bases unmatched: 9. This CDR3 contains 17 residues.